This TCR beta chain was retrieved from a study of CXCR3-negative and CXCR3-positive naive CD8 T cells. The TRB libraries of cDNA were built by UMI-labeled 5' RACE. TCRdb reanalyzed the 5' RACE reads, giving one entry per CDR3 protein sequence and no DNA. The sample data list about 62,000 distinct CDR3 sequences. A remark on this clonotype: What it binds is not known.

Study observations and caveats: For the naive subsets, surface CD5 was similar, and TCR strength was inferred from TRB CDR3 properties. Naive subsets were similarly diverse, while memory CD8+ repertoires were much less diverse. Naive cells, whether CXCR3-negative or CXCR3-positive, had similar TRBV-TRBJ usage, while memory cells differed.

Sequenced: naive CXCR3- CD8+ T cells from blood. Subset meaning: CD45RO-CCR7+CD27+CD95- naive CD8+ T cells lacking CXCR3 (TNR3-). The TCR comes from a human donor in good health. Some clones in this sample may be carry-over from other donors' samples.

CDR3 residues: CASSQTLAGGTDTQYF. This rearrangement joins TRBV14 to TRBJ2-3. CDR1 and CDR2 (germline): SGHDN, FVKESK. The CDR3 is 16 residues long.